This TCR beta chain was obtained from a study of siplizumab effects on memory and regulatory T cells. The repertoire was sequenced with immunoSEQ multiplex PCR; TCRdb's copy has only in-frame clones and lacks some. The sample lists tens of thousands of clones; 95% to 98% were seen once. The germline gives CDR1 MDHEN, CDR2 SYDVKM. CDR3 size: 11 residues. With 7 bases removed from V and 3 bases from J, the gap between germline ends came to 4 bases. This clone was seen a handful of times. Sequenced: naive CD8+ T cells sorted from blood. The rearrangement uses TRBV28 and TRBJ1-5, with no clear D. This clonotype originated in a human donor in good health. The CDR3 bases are TGTGCCAGCACGGACAATCAGCCCCAGCATTTT. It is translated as CASTDNQPQHF.